One sample yielded the 21 T cell receptor beta chains listed below, sequenced in a study of OX40 agonist ivuxolimab in advanced cancers. The table came from immunoSEQ multiplex PCR; TCRdb's copy has only in-frame clones and leaves some out. The data contain about 78,000 clones, around nine tenths of them singletons. The sequenced sample was CD4+ or CD8+ T cells sorted from blood, obtained in a trial of the OX40 agonist ivuxolimab. These TCRs come from an adult with an advanced solid tumor such as melanoma, head and neck, liver or kidney cancer.

This clone was seen a few times. The chain has TRBV27 and TRBJ1-1; D is unresolved. Germline V gene sequence: CDR1 MNHEY, CDR2 SMNVEV (reference sequence). The CDR3 consists of 13 residues. Trimming stripped 5 bases from V and 7 bases from J, with 14 bases between. CDR3 DNA: TGTGCCAGCAGTCGCGACTATCGTTTTGAAGCTTTCTTT. Translated, it gives CASSRDYRFEAFF.

This chain's CDR3 is CASSPPSNQPQHF. The CDR3 nucleotides are TGTGCCAGCAGTCCTCCCTCGAATCAGCCCCAGCATTTT. The rearrangement uses TRBV28 and TRBJ1-5; no firm D call. V lost 5 bases and J 4 bases, leaving 9 bases between the germline ends. This CDR3 is 13 amino acids long. Per germline, CDR1 MDHEN and CDR2 SYDVKM.

The chain combines TRBV30 with TRBJ2-1; D might be TRBD2 (5 bases). The ends were cut back, 3 bases at V and 0 bases at J, with 15 bases in the middle. Germline lookup yields CDR1 GTSNPN and CDR2 SVGIG (reference sequence). The CDR3 extends over 16 amino acids. The CDR3 protein is CAWSLARTSSYNEQFF. Here the CDR3 DNA reads TGTGCCTGGAGCCTAGCACGCACTAGCTCCTACAATGAGCAGTTCTTC. The entire variable domain, with the rest obtained from reference TRBV30 and TRBJ2-1, is as follows: SQTIHQWPATLVQPVGSPLSLECTVEGTSNPNLYWYRQAAGRGLQLLFYSVGIGQISSEVPQNLSASRPQDRQFILSSKKLLLSDSGFYLCAWSLARTSSYNEQFFGPGTRLTVL.

The chain has TRBV6-9 and TRBJ1-1; D unresolved. In germline, CDR1 is MNHGY, CDR2 SVAAGI. The CDR3 contains 13 residues. Trimming removed 6 bases at V and 6 bases at J, with 14 bases between. DNA for the CDR3: TGTGCCAGCAGCCTCTTCCTAGGGCCTGAAGCTTTCTTT. Translation gives CASSLFLGPEAFF.

This clone was counted once. The chain couples TRBV5-1 to TRBJ2-3; weak D call: TRBD2 (7 bases). Trimming shortened V by 4 bases and J by 8 bases, and 20 bases separated the two germline ends. The CDR3 has 15 amino acids. Germline-derived CDR1 and CDR2 are SGHRS and YFSETQ. The CDR3 region has the DNA TGCGCCAGCAGCCCCGGACTAGGGGGAGAGGGTACGCAGTATTTT. As protein: CASSPGLGGEGTQYF.

This chain joins TRBV5-4 and TRBJ2-7; either TRBD1 or TRBD2 may supply D (5 bases each). This CDR3 has 15 amino acids. The ends were cut back, 3 bases at V and 0 bases at J, with 13 bases in the middle. CDR1 SGHNT and CDR2 YYREEE come from the germline V gene (reference sequence). CDR3 loop: CASSSVRGLSYEQYF. The CDR3 DNA reads TGTGCCAGCAGCTCGGTGAGGGGCCTCTCCTACGAGCAGTACTTC.

This chain joins TRBV2 and TRBJ1-5, with TRBD1 as a possible D gene (6 bases). V was trimmed by 7 bases and J by 1 base, leaving 11 bases between them. Germline V CDR1 and CDR2: SNHLY, FYNNEI. CDR3 length: 14 residues. The CDR3 sequence is CASKGGGSNQPQHF. DNA of the CDR3: TGTGCCAGCAAGGGGGGGGGAAGCAATCAGCCCCAGCATTTT.

This chain joins TRBV9 and TRBJ2-5; TRBD2 is a possible D gene (5 bases). CDR3 length: 16 residues. Germline CDR1 reads SGDLS; CDR2 reads YYNGEE. The V and J ends lost 3 bases and 2 bases respectively, with 17 bases between them. The CDR3, as DNA: TGTGCCAGCAGCGCCGGACCCCTGAGCGGACAAGAGACCCAGTACTTC. It translates to CASSAGPLSGQETQYF.

The chain has TRBV19 and TRBJ2-7; 13 bases map to TRBD2. This CDR3 contains 16 residues. V lost 5 bases, J lost 0 bases, and 4 bases stayed unmatched. Germline CDR1 reads LNHDA; CDR2 reads SQIVND (reference sequence). In DNA, the CDR3 is TGTGCCAGTAGTTTTGGACTAGCGGGGGCCTCCTACGAGCAGTACTTC. Its protein is CASSFGLAGASYEQYF. Filled out from reference TRBV19 and TRBJ2-7, the complete variable domain reads DGGITQSPKYLFRKEGQNVTLSCEQNLNHDAMYWYRQDPGQGLRLIYYSQIVNDFQKGDIAEGYSVSREKKESFPLTVTSAQKNPTAFYLCASSFGLAGASYEQYFGPGTRLTVT.

The V gene is TRBV29-1, the J gene TRBJ2-7; 7 nucleotides match TRBD1. J gave up 7 bases and V 5 bases, and 11 bases lay outside the gene matches. Germline V lookup: CDR1 SQVTM, CDR2 ANQGSEA. The CDR3 runs to 13 residues. The CDR3 region has the DNA TGCAGCGTTCACGTTCAACAGGGGCTGGAGCAGTACTTC. Protein: CSVHVQQGLEQYF.

The chain recombines TRBV5-1 with TRBJ2-7; 10 bases line up with TRBD1. The junction had 11 bases not matched to a gene; V was cut back by 4 bases and J by 7 bases. CDR1 and CDR2 (germline): SGHRS, YFSETQ. The CDR3 runs 15 residues. The CDR3 nucleotides read TGCGCCAGCAGCGTGGACGGGACAGGGGAACGGGAGCAGTACTTC. Translation: CASSVDGTGEREQYF. The whole variable domain, filled in from reference TRBV5-1 and TRBJ2-7, reads KAGVTQTPRYLIKTRGQQVTLSCSPISGHRSVSWYQQTPGQGLQFLFEYFSETQRNKGNFPGRFSGRQFSNSRSEMNVSTLELGDSALYLCASSVDGTGEREQYFGPGTRLTVT.

The V gene is TRBV6-5, the J gene TRBJ2-7, with D tentatively TRBD2 (6 bases). The V and J ends lost 6 bases and 2 bases respectively, with 17 bases between them. Germline CDR1 and CDR2: MNHEY and SVGAGI. The length of the CDR3 is 15 residues. CDR3 in DNA: TGTGCCAGCAGGTCCGGGACTCTCACCCCCTACGAGCAGTACTTC. Its translation: CASRSGTLTPYEQYF.

This clone came up once. The rearrangement links TRBV14 to TRBJ2-7, with TRBD1 matching 7 bases. CDR1 is SGHDN and CDR2 is FVKESK in the germline V gene. Losses at the gene ends were 0 bases for V and 2 bases for J; bases not matched to a gene: 1. CDR3 size: 14 residues. The CDR3 nucleotides read TGTGCCAGCAGCCAAGAAGGGACAGCCTACGAGCAGTACTTC. It encodes CASSQEGTAYEQYF.

The V gene is TRBV28, the J gene TRBJ1-1; possibly TRBD1 for D (6 bases). V was trimmed by 5 bases and J by 8 bases, leaving 9 bases between them. Germline CDR1 MDHEN, CDR2 SYDVKM. The CDR3 totals 11 residues. The CDR3 coding sequence is TGTGCCAGCAGTGAGGGGGGGGAAGCTTTCTTT. Protein product: CASSEGGEAFF. The entire variable domain, with the rest obtained from reference TRBV28 and TRBJ1-1, is as follows: DVKVTQSSRYLVKRTGEKVFLECVQDMDHENMFWYRQDPGLGLRLIYFSYDVKMKEKGDIPEGYSVSREKKERFSLILESASTNQTSMYLCASSEGGEAFFGQGTRLTVV.

The genes are TRBV7-8 and TRBJ1-1; TRBD1 is a possible D gene (6 bases). Trimming removed 5 bases from V and 1 base from J, with 23 bases in between. Germline V gives CDR1 SGHVS, CDR2 FQNEAQ. The CDR3 extends over 18 amino acids. The CDR3: CASSRMVGGARGNTEAFF. For the CDR3, the DNA is TGTGCCAGCAGCCGGATGGTGGGGGGCGCGCGGGGGAACACTGAAGCTTTCTTT.

The chain has TRBV14 and TRBJ2-7; no definite D call. Germline CDR1 is SGHDN and CDR2 is FVKESK. The germline V and J ends were trimmed by 1 base and 3 bases, with 4 bases remaining between them. The CDR3 length is 12 residues. Here the CDR3 DNA reads TGTGCCAGCAGCCAAGTACTCTACGAGCAGTACTTC. It is translated as CASSQVLYEQYF.

The chain recombines TRBV19 with TRBJ1-1; the match to TRBD1 covers 8 bases. Unmatched junction bases numbered 11, after V lost 6 bases and J lost 5 bases. Germline V CDR1 and CDR2: LNHDA, SQIVND (reference sequence). The CDR3 sequence is 15 residues long. DNA for the CDR3: TGTGCCAGTAGGGGTGAGGCCAGGGGGCGGACTGAAGCTTTCTTT. Its protein is CASRGEARGRTEAFF.

The chain recombines TRBV6-5 with TRBJ2-3, with 7 bases lining up with TRBD1. V lost 6 bases to trimming and J lost 4 bases; unmatched junction nucleotides: 7. CDR1 is MNHEY and CDR2 is SVGAGI in the germline V gene. The CDR3 is made up of 14 amino acids. The CDR3 nucleotides are TGTGCCAGCAGCCAGACGACAGGGTCAGATACGCAGTATTTT. Translating it yields CASSQTTGSDTQYF.

This sequence joins TRBV7-2 and TRBJ2-7; no clear D. V was trimmed by 5 bases and J by 4 bases, leaving 12 bases between them. Germline V gene sequence: CDR1 SGHTA, CDR2 FQGNSA. The CDR3 runs 13 residues. The CDR3 spells CASSRISKYEQYF. CDR3 coding DNA: TGTGCCAGCAGCCGCATTTCTAAATACGAGCAGTACTTC.

The chain is built from TRBV12-5 and TRBJ2-6, with TRBD1 as a possible D gene (5 bases). Germline lookup yields CDR1 LGHNT and CDR2 FRNRAP. V was trimmed by 5 bases and J by 5 bases, leaving 16 bases between them. The CDR3 spans 16 residues. The CDR3 sequence is CASGDAGQSRANVLTF. The CDR3, as DNA: TGTGCTAGTGGTGACGCAGGACAAAGTCGGGCCAACGTCCTGACTTTC.

This CDR3 is CASSPPGQQNIQYF. The CDR3 DNA is TGTGCCAGCTCACCACCGGGACAACAAAACATTCAGTACTTC. This rearrangement joins TRBV18 to TRBJ2-4; D is perhaps TRBD1 (6 bases). The CDR3 is 14 amino acids. Germline CDR1 is KGHSH and CDR2 is LQKENI. V was cut by 0 bases and J by 5 bases, with 8 bases left in between. The complete variable domain, with remaining parts taken from reference TRBV18 and TRBJ2-4, reads NAGVMQNPRHLVRRRGQEARLRCSPMKGHSHVYWYRQLPEEGLKFMVYLQKENIIDESGMPKERFSAEFPKEGPSILRIQQVVRGDSAAYFCASSPPGQQNIQYFGAGTRLSVL.